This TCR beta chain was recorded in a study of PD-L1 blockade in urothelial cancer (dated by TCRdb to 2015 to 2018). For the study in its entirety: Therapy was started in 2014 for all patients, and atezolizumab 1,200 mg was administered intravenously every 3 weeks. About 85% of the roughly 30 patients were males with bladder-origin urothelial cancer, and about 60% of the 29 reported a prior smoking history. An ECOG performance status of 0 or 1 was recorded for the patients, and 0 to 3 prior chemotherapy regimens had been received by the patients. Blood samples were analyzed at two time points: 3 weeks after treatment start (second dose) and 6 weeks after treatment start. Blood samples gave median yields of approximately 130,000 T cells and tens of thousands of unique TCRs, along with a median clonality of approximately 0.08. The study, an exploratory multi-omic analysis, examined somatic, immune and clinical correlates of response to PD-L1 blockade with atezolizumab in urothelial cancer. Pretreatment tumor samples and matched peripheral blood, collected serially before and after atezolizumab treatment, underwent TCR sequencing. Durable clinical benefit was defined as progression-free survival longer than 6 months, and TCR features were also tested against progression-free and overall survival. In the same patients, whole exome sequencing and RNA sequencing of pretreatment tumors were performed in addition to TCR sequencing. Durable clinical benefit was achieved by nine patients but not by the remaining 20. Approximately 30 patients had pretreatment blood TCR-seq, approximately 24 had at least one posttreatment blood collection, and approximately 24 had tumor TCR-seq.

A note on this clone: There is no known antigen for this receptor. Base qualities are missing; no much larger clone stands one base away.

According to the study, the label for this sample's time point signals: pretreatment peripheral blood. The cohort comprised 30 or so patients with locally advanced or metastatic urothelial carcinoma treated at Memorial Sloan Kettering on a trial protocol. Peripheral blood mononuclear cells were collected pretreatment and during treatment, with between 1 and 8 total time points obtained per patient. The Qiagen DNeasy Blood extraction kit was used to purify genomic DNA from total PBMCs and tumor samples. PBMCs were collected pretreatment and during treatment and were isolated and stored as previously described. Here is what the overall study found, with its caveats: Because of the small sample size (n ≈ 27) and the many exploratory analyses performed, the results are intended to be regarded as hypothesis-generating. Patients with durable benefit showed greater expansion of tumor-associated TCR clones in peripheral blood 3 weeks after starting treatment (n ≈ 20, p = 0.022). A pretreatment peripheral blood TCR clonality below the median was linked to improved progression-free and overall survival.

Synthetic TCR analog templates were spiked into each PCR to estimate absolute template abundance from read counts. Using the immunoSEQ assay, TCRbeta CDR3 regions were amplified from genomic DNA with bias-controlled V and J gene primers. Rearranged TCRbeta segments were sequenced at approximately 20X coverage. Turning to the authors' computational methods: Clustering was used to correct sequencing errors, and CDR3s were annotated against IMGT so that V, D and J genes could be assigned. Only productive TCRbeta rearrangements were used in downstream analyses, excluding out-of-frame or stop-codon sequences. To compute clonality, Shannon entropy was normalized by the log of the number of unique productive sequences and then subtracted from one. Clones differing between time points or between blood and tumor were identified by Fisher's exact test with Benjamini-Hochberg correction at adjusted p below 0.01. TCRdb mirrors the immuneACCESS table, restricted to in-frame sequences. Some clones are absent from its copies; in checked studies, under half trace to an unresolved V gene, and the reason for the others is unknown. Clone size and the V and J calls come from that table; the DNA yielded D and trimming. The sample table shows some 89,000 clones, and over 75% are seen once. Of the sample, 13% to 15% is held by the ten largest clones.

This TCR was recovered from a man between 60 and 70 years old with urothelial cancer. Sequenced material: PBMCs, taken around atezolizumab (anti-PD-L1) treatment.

The CDR3 reads CASSPGGGRRYEQYF. The DNA sequence follows: TGTGCCAGCAGTCCGGGGGGCGGGAGGCGGTACGAGCAGTACTTC. Recombination linked TRBV28 to TRBJ2-7; TRBD2 matches 8 bases in the middle. V is pruned by 5 bases and J by 4 bases, leaving 10 bases of the junction without a gene match. The CDR3, from cysteine to phenylalanine, totals 15 residues. The entry retains the CDR3 DNA only, 45 bases that are in frame from base 1. The CDR1 and CDR2 encoded by the germline V gene are MDHEN and SYDVKM.